The 21 T cell receptor beta chains listed next were all sequenced from one sample in a study of glioma-infiltrating T cells. Amplification of TCR alpha and beta CDR3 regions from RNA used iRepertoire nested multiplex PCR. One entry per CDR3 protein, called by TCRdb with MiXCR from the multiplex PCR reads. The data contain fewer than 500,000 distinct CDR3 sequences, roughly two fifths of them singletons. The sample was glioma tissue, nonneoplastic brain tissue, or PBMCs (not recorded which). The source is a human donor with low-grade glioma or glioblastoma, undergoing nonglioma brain surgery, or in good health (not recorded which).

This clonotype showed up just a few times. V gene TRBV28 combines with J gene TRBJ2-1, with D unresolved. The CDR3 runs 17 residues. Germline CDR1 MDHEN, CDR2 SYDVKM. V lost 5 bases and J lost 0, with 17 bases in between. The CDR3: CASSPRFGRSSYNEQFF. CDR3 DNA sequence: TGTGCCAGCAGTCCTCGATTTGGACGAAGCTCCTACAATGAGCAGTTCTTC.

Notes on this clonotype: A single base separates this from a much larger clone, so it may be a read error. V is TRBV28 and J is TRBJ1-5, with D uncertain. Between the trimmed V and J ends, which lost 7 bases and 0 bases, there was a span of 16 bases. This CDR3 contains 16 residues. Germline CDR1 is MDHEN and CDR2 is SYDVKM. CDR3 sequence: CASNTDRRDSNQPQHF. The CDR3 nucleotides are TGTGCCAGCAATACCGACCGCCGAGATAGCAATCAGCCCCAGCATTTT.

As to this clonotype: The junction does not match germline at one end; this may be a read error. This rearrangement joins TRBV3-1 to TRBJ2-5, with D tentatively TRBD2 (7 bases). This CDR3 has 17 amino acids. Looked up from germline, CDR1 is LGHDT and CDR2 is YNNKEL (reference sequence). The CDR3 here is CASSPRLAAWGQETKYF. The CDR3, as DNA: TGTGCCAGCAGCCCCCGACTAGCCGCCTGGGGGCAAGAGACCAAGTACTTC.

This chain joins TRBV6-2 or TRBV6-3 and TRBJ2-1; 10 nucleotides line up with TRBD2. From germline, CDR1 is MNHEY and CDR2 SVGEGT. V dropped 6 bases and J dropped 7; count of bases not matched to a gene: 12. The CDR3 covers 16 residues. The CDR3 here is CASSLGTSESWNEQFF. The CDR3 DNA reads TGTGCCAGCAGCCTCGGGACTAGCGAGAGTTGGAATGAGCAGTTCTTC.

This clonotype was recorded a few times. Here the CDR3 DNA reads TGTGCCAGCAGCTTGACCTTTGAGACCCAGTACTTC. It codes for CASSLTFETQYF. V is TRBV7-9 and J is TRBJ2-5; D unresolved. Between the trimmed V and J ends, which lost 3 bases and 5 bases, there was a span of 7 bases. The CDR3 runs to 12 residues. CDR1 and CDR2 from the germline V gene are SEHNR and FQNEAQ (reference sequence).

This clonotype occurred many times. V and J are TRBV6-2 or TRBV6-3 and TRBJ2-7; D gene ambiguous. The CDR3 sequence is 15 residues long. V was clipped by 6 bases and J by 3 bases, with 18 bases between them. Per the germline V gene, CDR1 is MNHEY and CDR2 is SVGEGT. The CDR3 here is CASRGEEEVLYEQYF. In DNA form, the CDR3 reads TGTGCCAGCAGAGGAGAGGAAGAAGTGCTCTACGAGCAGTACTTC.

The chain uses TRBV4-2 and TRBJ2-3; 10 bases match TRBD1. V lost 0 bases to trimming and J lost 6 bases; unmatched junction nucleotides: 6. Germline V gives CDR1 LGHNA, CDR2 YNFKEQ. The CDR3 loop spans 16 amino acids. The CDR3 reads CASSQELADRGDTQYF. CDR3 nucleotide sequence: TGTGCCAGCAGCCAAGAACTAGCGGACAGGGGGGATACGCAGTATTTT.

This clonotype was recorded a few times. An end of the junction differs from the germline gene, which may be a read error. The chain recombines TRBV7-2 with TRBJ1-1; D not resolved. The CDR3 has 12 amino acids. Per germline, CDR1 SGHTA and CDR2 FQGNSA. The CDR3 nucleotides read TGTGCCGGCAGCCCCGCGGGCACTGAAGCTTTCTTT. Protein sequence: CAGSPAGTEAFF.

V is TRBV6-5 and J is TRBJ2-2; the match to TRBD2 covers 12 bases. Germline V gene lookup returns CDR1 MNHEY and CDR2 SVGAGI. V lost 0 bases to trimming and J lost 6 bases; unmatched junction nucleotides: 5. CDR3 length: 17 amino acids. CDR3 DNA sequence: TGTGCCAGCAGTTACTCGATACTAGCGGGAGGAGCCGGGGAGCTGTTTTTT. This sequence encodes CASSYSILAGGAGELFF.

This clonotype was seen a handful of times. The chain has TRBV7-2 and TRBJ1-1, with D unresolved. This CDR3 is built from 13 residues. CDR1 and CDR2 from the germline V gene are SGHTA and FQGNSA. V was trimmed by 5 bases and J by 8 bases, leaving 15 bases between them. CDR3 sequence (DNA): TGTGCCAGCAGCCCCAACTCGGACGGAGAAGCTTTCTTT. Protein: CASSPNSDGEAFF.

This clonotype has only a few counts. The chain has TRBV6-5 and TRBJ2-1; 7 bases map to TRBD1. Germline trimming cut 5 bases from V and 1 base from J; bases unmatched to any gene: 8. Germline lookup yields CDR1 MNHEY and CDR2 SVGAGI. The CDR3 extends over 16 amino acids. The CDR3 DNA sequence: TGTGCCAGCAGTCTACAGGGGCGAGGATCCTACAATGAGCAGTTCTTC. This translates into CASSLQGRGSYNEQFF.

Only a few counts were recorded for this clonotype. The chain employs TRBV7-8 and TRBJ2-5; 9 bases map to TRBD2. V lost 1 base to trimming and J lost 6 bases; unmatched junction nucleotides: 9. The CDR3 spans 16 residues. The germline CDR1 and CDR2 sequences are SGHVS and FQNEAQ. The CDR3 spells CASSLGGTSLKKTQYF. The CDR3 nucleotides are TGTGCCAGCAGCTTAGGGGGGACTAGCCTCAAAAAGACCCAGTACTTC.

This clonotype was seen repeatedly, ten times or more. The chain uses TRBV28 and TRBJ2-7; TRBD1 might be the D (7 bases). With 3 bases removed from V and 2 bases from J, the gap between germline ends came to 14 bases. The germline V gene has CDR1 MDHEN and CDR2 SYDVKM. The CDR3 length is 15 residues. The CDR3: CASSFGGTVAYEQYF. The DNA of the CDR3 is TGTGCCAGCAGTTTTGGGGGGACAGTCGCCTACGAGCAGTACTTC.

This clonotype has just a few counts. V is TRBV4-3 and J is TRBJ2-7, with D perhaps given as TRBD1 or TRBD2 (5 bases each). Germline V lookup: CDR1 LGHNA, CDR2 YSLEER. V was shortened by 0 bases and J by 2 bases, with 14 bases between the two germline ends. This CDR3 region has 16 residues. The CDR3 nucleotides are TGCGCCAGCAGCCAAGATATGGGGACGTATACCTACGAGCAGTACTTC. Its translation: CASSQDMGTYTYEQYF.

The rearrangement joins TRBV7-6 to TRBJ1-1, with D perhaps TRBD1 (6 bases). CDR3 size: 20 residues. V lost 5 bases and J 1 base, leaving 29 bases between the germline ends. Germline CDR1 is SGHVS and CDR2 is FNYEAQ. CDR3 region: CASSMGGADVNGVWNTEAFF. The DNA of the CDR3 is TGTGCCAGCAGCATGGGGGGGGCGGATGTTAATGGAGTCTGGAACACTGAAGCTTTCTTT.

Ten or more counts support this clonotype. The genes are TRBV15 and TRBJ1-5; maybe TRBD1 (6 bases). CDR1 and CDR2 (germline): LNHNV, YYDKDF (reference sequence). The V end was cut by 3 bases, the J end by 9 bases, with 12 bases between. The CDR3 loop spans 13 amino acids. CDR3 in amino acids: CATSSEGGAPQHF. Written as DNA, the CDR3 is TGTGCCACCAGCAGCGAGGGGGGGGCGCCCCAGCATTTT.

The chain recombines TRBV7-8 with TRBJ1-1, with a possible D match to TRBD1 (6 bases). Trimming pared 5 bases from V and 0 bases from J, leaving 22 bases between. Germline V gene lookup returns CDR1 SGHVS and CDR2 FQNEAQ. CDR3 length: 18 residues. The CDR3 is CASSPRGFLTPMNTEAFF. DNA of the CDR3: TGTGCCAGCAGCCCCAGGGGTTTCCTCACCCCTATGAACACTGAAGCTTTCTTT.

Comment on this clonotype: This likely comes from a read error, as the CDR3 has no conserved phenylalanine or tryptophan at its end. Because the CDR3's place on the DNA is in doubt, the DNA is left out and the CDR3 is given as listed by TCRdb. The chain employs TRBV27 and TRBJ1-2. Germline-derived CDR1 and CDR2 are MNHEY and SMNVEV (reference sequence). The CDR3 has 13 residues if both end residues are counted. Here the CDR3 reads CASRVIMGYGDTV.

The V call is TRBV7-2, the J call TRBJ2-4; 12 bases match TRBD1. The V gene's germline CDR1 is SGHTA and CDR2 FQGNSA. Trimming cost V 3 bases and J 0 bases; bases outside gene matches: 9. The CDR3 extends over 19 amino acids. CDR3 nucleotide sequence: TGTGCCAGCAGCTTCGGGACAGGGGGCCGCCCATCAGCCAAAAACATTCAGTACTTC. It encodes CASSFGTGGRPSAKNIQYF. The full variable domain, its missing parts supplied by reference TRBV7-2 and TRBJ2-4, is GAGVSQSPSNKVTEKGKDVELRCDPISGHTALYWYRQSLGQGLEFLIYFQGNSAPDKSGLPSDRFSAERTGGSVSTLTIQRTQQEDSAVYLCASSFGTGGRPSAKNIQYFGAGTRLSVL.

Concerning this clonotype itself: The junction departs from germline at one end; a sequencing error may be responsible. This chain links TRBV7-2 with TRBJ2-3; the match to TRBD1 covers 7 bases. Per germline, CDR1 SGHTA and CDR2 FQGNSA. The CDR3 sequence is 15 residues long. The CDR3 nucleotides read TGTGCCAGCGGCTCCCGGGACAGTTTCACATATACGCAGTATTTT. As protein: CASGSRDSFTYTQYF. Combining the CDR3 with reference TRBV7-2 and TRBJ2-3 gives the whole variable domain GAGVSQSPSNKVTEKGKDVELRCDPISGHTALYWYRQSLGQGLEFLIYFQGNSAPDKSGLPSDRFSAERTGGSVSTLTIQRTQQEDSAVYLCASGSRDSFTYTQYFGPGTRLTVL.

The rearrangement uses TRBV29-1 and TRBJ2-7; 9 bases map to TRBD1. Germline V CDR1 and CDR2: SQVTM, ANQGSEA. The V and J ends lost 5 bases and 3 bases, in that order; junction bases with no gene match: 5. The CDR3 is made up of 13 amino acids. Here the CDR3 DNA reads TGCAGCGTTCTGACAGGGGGAGGCTACGAGCAGTACTTC. Its translation: CSVLTGGGYEQYF.